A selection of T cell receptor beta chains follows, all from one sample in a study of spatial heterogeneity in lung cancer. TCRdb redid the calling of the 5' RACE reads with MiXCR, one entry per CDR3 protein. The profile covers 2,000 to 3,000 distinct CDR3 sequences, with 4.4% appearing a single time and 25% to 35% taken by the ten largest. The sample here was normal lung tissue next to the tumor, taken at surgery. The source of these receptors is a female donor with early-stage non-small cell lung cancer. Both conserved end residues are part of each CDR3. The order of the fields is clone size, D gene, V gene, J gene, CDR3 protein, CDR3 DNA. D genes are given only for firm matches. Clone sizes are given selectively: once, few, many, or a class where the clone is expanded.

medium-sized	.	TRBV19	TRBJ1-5	CASSIRDGMRNQPQHF	TGTGCCAGTAGTATTAGGGACGGGATGCGCAATCAGCCCCAGCATTTT
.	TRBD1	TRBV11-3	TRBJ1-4	CASGSGTGNEKLFF	TGTGCCAGCGGATCCGGGACAGGGAACGAAAAACTGTTTTTT
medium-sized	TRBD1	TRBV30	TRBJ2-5	CAWSGYRGSGETQYF	TGTGCCTGGAGTGGCTACAGGGGTTCTGGGGAGACCCAGTACTTC
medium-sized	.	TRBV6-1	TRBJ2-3	CASSPGSTDTQYF	TGTGCCAGCAGCCCCGGTAGCACAGATACGCAGTATTTT
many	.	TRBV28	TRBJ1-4	CATSGTPTNEKLFF	TGTGCCACCTCAGGGACGCCGACTAATGAAAAACTGTTTTTT
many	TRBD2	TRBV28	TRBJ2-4	CASSPLGAGGKNIQYF	TGTGCCAGCAGTCCTCTAGGAGCGGGAGGCAAAAACATTCAGTACTTC
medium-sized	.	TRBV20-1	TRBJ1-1	CSARGYGATNTEAFF	TGCAGTGCTAGAGGTTATGGGGCTACGAACACTGAAGCTTTCTTT
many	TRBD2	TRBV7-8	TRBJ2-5	CASSPPGLAGGKETQYF	TGTGCCAGCAGCCCTCCGGGACTAGCGGGAGGGAAAGAGACCCAGTACTTC
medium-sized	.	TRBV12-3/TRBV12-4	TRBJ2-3	CASSLAGDFSTDTQYF	TGTGCCAGCAGTTTAGCCGGAGATTTTAGCACAGATACGCAGTATTTT
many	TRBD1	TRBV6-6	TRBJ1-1	CASSPLDRGNTEAFF	TGTGCCAGCAGCCCCTTAGACAGGGGAAACACTGAAGCTTTCTTT
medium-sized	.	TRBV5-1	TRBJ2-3	CASSLVGGRRPSDTQYF	TGCGCCAGCAGCTTGGTCGGCGGCAGGCGACCCTCTGATACGCAGTATTTT
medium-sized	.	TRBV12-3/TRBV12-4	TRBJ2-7	CASSFGAEQYF	TGTGCCAGCAGTTTTGGGGCCGAGCAGTACTTC
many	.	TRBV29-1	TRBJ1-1	CSVVSDSLEAFF	TGCAGCGTTGTTTCGGACAGCCTTGAAGCTTTCTTT
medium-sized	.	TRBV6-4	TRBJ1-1	CASSAEENTEAFF	TGTGCCAGCAGTGCGGAGGAAAACACTGAAGCTTTCTTT